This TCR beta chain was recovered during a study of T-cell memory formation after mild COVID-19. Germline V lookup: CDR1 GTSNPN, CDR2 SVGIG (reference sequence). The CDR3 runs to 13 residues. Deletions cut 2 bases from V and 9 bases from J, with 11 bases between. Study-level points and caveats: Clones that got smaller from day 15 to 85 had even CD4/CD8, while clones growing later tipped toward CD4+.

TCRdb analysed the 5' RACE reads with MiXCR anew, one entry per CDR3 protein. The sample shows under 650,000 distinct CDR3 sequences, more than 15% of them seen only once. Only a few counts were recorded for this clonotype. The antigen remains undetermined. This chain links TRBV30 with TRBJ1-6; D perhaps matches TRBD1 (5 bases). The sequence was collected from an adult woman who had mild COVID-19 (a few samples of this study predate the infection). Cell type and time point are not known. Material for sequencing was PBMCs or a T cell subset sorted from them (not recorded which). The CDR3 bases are TGTGCCTGGAGTTGGGGGTCTGGTTCACCCCTCCACTTT. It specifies CAWSWGSGSPLHF.